This T cell receptor (beta chain) was captured by sequencing in a study of shared clonotypes between healthy human individuals. Overall study findings and caveats: The four-donor shared clonotypes exceeded non-shared clonotypes in generation probability, with non-shared ones scoring lower. Naive subsets typically showed greater estimated richness than memory subsets.

An assay was performed, and its level was deep. Sorted-subset replicate PCR reactions contained roughly 200 ng DNA, corresponding to some 28,000 T cell genomes. Here immunoSEQ multiplex PCR was the method, and the copy in TCRdb shows in-frame clones only, minus some. In the table there are roughly 1,500,000 clones, 95% to 99% of which are singletons. The germline V gene encodes CDR1 WNHNN and CDR2 SYGVQD (reference sequence). V lost 6 bases and J lost 10; bases outside the gene matches: 10. This CDR3 is 14 amino acids long. About this clone itself: Its antigen is unknown.

Input material: naive CD4+ T cells sorted from blood. Regarding subset: CD45RA+ positively selected. This sequence joins TRBV10-1 and TRBJ2-1; TRBD2 aligns across 9 bases. The TCR was taken from a man aged 25 to 40 in good health. CDR3 DNA sequence: TGCGCCAGCAGCCTTAACCCCGGGACTAGCGAGCAGTTCTTC. The encoded protein is CASSLNPGTSEQFF.